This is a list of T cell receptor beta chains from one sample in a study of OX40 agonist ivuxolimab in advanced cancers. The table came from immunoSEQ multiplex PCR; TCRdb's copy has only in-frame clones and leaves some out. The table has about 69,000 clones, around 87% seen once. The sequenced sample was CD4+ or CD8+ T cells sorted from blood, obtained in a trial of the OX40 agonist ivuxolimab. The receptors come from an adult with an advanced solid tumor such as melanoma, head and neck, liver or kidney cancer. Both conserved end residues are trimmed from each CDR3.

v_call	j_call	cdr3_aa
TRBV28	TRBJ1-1	ASSLQGAPTTEAF
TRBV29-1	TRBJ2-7	SPRQDYEQY
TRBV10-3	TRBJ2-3	AISEPRGLSTDTQY
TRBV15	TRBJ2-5	ATSRDMITRETQY
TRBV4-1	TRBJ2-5	ASSQADGQETQY
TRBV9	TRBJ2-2	ASSVVPAGGELF
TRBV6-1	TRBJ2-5	ASRYQGAGETQY
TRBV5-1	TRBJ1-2	ASSSDRVGYGYT
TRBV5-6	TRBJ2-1	ASSVGPATYNEQF
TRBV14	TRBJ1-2	ASSQDSGTGVRGYT
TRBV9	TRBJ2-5	ASSVASRVGETQY
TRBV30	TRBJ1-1	AWSVGRSTEAF
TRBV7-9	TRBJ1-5	ASSLGVGSSNQPQH
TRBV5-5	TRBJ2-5	ASSFGRGGETQY
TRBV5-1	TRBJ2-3	ASSPRTGGRADTQY
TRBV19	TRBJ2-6	ASSIGPSGANVLT
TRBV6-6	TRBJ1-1	ASSPPVAEAF
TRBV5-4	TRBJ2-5	ASSVVGVQETQY
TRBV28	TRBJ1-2	ASSPQVHGYT
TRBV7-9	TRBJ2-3	ASSPGLAGGLDTQY
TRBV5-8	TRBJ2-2	ASSRPKVVGTGELF
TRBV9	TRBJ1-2	ASSSSDGVGGLG
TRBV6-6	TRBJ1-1	ASSSKGNTEAF
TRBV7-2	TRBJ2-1	ASSSSRTPYNEQF
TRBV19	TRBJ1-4	ASSPRTGVREKLF
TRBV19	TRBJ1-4	ASRDRGKEKLF
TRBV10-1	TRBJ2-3	ASSDGLAGVADTQY
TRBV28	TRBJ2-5	ATGLKPQETQY
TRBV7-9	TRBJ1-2	ASTQTVGYT
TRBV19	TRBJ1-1	ASKLQPNTEAF
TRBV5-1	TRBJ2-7	ASWGTGAGPSSYEQY
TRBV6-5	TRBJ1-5	ASGEGNQPQH
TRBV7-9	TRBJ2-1	ASSLRGADEQF
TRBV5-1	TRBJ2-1	ASSSGTSGNYNEQF
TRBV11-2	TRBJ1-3	ASSFEGTGLNTIY
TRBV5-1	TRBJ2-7	ASSKTGSSYEQY
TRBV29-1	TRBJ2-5	SVEAQGRGETQY
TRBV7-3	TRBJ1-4	ASRGQGGKLF
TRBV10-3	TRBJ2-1	AISSAGGRGTVINEQF
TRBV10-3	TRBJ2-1	AISAREGNEQF
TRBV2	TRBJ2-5	ASREIETQY
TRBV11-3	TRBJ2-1	ASSLVAGSIYEQF
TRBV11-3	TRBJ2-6	ASSLLSSGYSGANVLT